Presented here are 26 T cell receptor beta chains from one specimen sequenced in a study of response to subunit inactivated influenza vaccine. From the RT-PCR reads, TCRdb called clonotypes with MiXCR, one entry per CDR3 protein. The sample contains around 710,000 distinct CDR3 sequences, approximately 15% of which appear only once. The sequenced sample was PBMCs from blood, obtained 14 to 15 days before vaccination. These receptors were obtained from a middle-aged man who received an inactivated influenza vaccine.

The sample holds many counts of this clonotype. The chain employs TRBV6-1 and TRBJ1-5; D not certain. The V end lost 2 bases, the J end lost 1 base, and 12 bases lay between the germline ends. Germline assignment: CDR1 MNHNS and CDR2 SASEGT. The length of the CDR3 is 16 residues. CDR3 residues: CASSETLAGSNQPQHF. DNA for the CDR3: TGTGCCAGCAGTGAAACGCTCGCCGGGAGCAATCAGCCCCAGCATTTT.

CDR3 coding DNA: TGTGCCAGCTCACCGGTGAGGCAAGAGACCCAGTACTTC. Residues: CASSPVRQETQYF. The chain carries TRBV18 and TRBJ2-5; D gene ambiguous. The ends were cut back, 3 bases at V and 2 bases at J, with 7 bases in the middle. The CDR3 runs 13 residues. CDR1 is KGHSH, CDR2 LQKENI, per germline.

This clonotype was observed a few times. V and J are TRBV5-1 and TRBJ1-1, with a tentative D call TRBD1 (6 bases). The CDR3 is 14 residues long. Deletions cut 5 bases from V and 4 bases from J, with 15 bases between. CDR1 is SGHRS and CDR2 is YFSETQ in the germline V gene. In nucleotides, the CDR3 is TGCGCCAGCAGGTTACAGGGCCGGGTCACTGAAGCTTTCTTT. Its protein is CASRLQGRVTEAFF.

The chain is built from TRBV25-1 and TRBJ2-1, with unresolved D. Trimming cost V 3 bases and J 11 bases, with 8 bases left between them. The germline V gene has CDR1 MGHDK and CDR2 SYGVNS. CDR3 size: 11 residues. The CDR3 nucleotides read TGTGCCAGCAGTGACAATCACCAGCAGTTCTTC. The encoded protein is CASSDNHQQFF.

The V call is TRBV14, the J call TRBJ2-1, with 7 bases lining up with TRBD2. The germline V gene has CDR1 SGHDN and CDR2 FVKESK. The junction had 13 bases not matched to a gene; V was cut back by 0 bases and J by 8 bases. The CDR3 sequence is 17 residues long. The CDR3 DNA follows: TGTGCCAGCAGCCAAGAGGGAGGGTTTTGGTCTAGGGATGAGCAGTTCTTC. This codes for CASSQEGGFWSRDEQFF.

The chain combines TRBV10-3 with TRBJ2-3; 9 nucleotides line up with TRBD1. Germline CDR1 reads ENHRY; CDR2 reads SYGVKD. CDR3 size: 14 residues. V was pared by 5 bases and J by 1 base, with 1 base of the junction left unmatched. This CDR3 reads CAISRTGGTDTQYF. The DNA of the CDR3 is TGTGCCATCAGTCGGACAGGGGGCACAGATACGCAGTATTTT.

The chain is built from TRBV4-1 and TRBJ2-7, with D possibly TRBD2 on 5 matching bases. The CDR3 has 13 amino acids. Trimming stripped 1 base from V and 2 bases from J, with 6 bases between. The germline gives CDR1 MGHRA, CDR2 YSYEKL. CDR3 loop: CASSQVTTYEQYF. CDR3 coding DNA: TGCGCCAGCAGCCAAGTGACTACCTACGAGCAGTACTTC.

The CDR3 loop is CASSQAGTGSADTQYF. The CDR3, as DNA: TGTGCCAGCAGCCAAGCCGGGACAGGGAGTGCAGATACGCAGTATTTT. The genes are TRBV14 and TRBJ2-3; the match to TRBD1 covers 9 bases. There are 16 residues in the CDR3. Germline lookup yields CDR1 SGHDN and CDR2 FVKESK. The junction had 6 bases not matched to a gene; V was cut back by 1 base and J by 4 bases.

V and J are TRBV10-2 and TRBJ2-7; no reliable D call. The CDR3 has 13 residues. Trimming pared 0 bases from V and 6 bases from J, leaving 9 bases between. CDR1 WSHSY and CDR2 SAAADI come from the germline V gene. CDR3 nucleotide sequence: TGCGCCAGCAGTGAGTCGTATCCAGCCGAGCAGTACTTC. It yields the protein CASSESYPAEQYF.

This clonotype was seen a handful of times. J is TRBJ2-3 and V is TRBV27, with 15 bases that match TRBD2. V shed 6 bases, J shed 9 bases, and the junction held 10 bases outside the gene matches. The CDR3 has 16 amino acids. CDR1 is MNHEY and CDR2 is SMNVEV in the germline V gene (reference sequence). This CDR3 is CASSPRTSGGAKTQYF. The CDR3, as DNA: TGTGCCAGCAGCCCCCGGACTAGCGGGGGGGCGAAAACGCAGTATTTT.

This clonotype was counted ten times or more. The V and J genes are TRBV29-1 and TRBJ2-5; tentative D call: TRBD1 (6 bases). Trimming pared 7 bases from V and 3 bases from J, leaving 15 bases between. The CDR3 length is 13 residues. Per the germline V gene, CDR1 is SQVTM and CDR2 is ANQGSEA. In DNA form, the CDR3 reads TGCAGCGCGTCAACAGGGTGGGAAGAGACCCAGTACTTC. Translating gives CSASTGWEETQYF.

The chain uses TRBV3-1 and TRBJ2-1; maybe TRBD2 (5 bases). Germline assignment: CDR1 LGHDT and CDR2 YNNKEL (reference sequence). The CDR3 has 15 residues. The V and J ends lost 2 bases and 2 bases respectively, with 10 bases between them. CDR3 residues: CASSQQAVPYNEQFF. The DNA for the CDR3 is TGTGCCAGCAGCCAACAAGCGGTTCCCTACAATGAGCAGTTCTTC.

The V and J genes are TRBV20-1 and TRBJ2-5; 8 nucleotides agree with TRBD1. J lost 1 base, V lost 1 base, and 5 bases had no gene match. Germline CDR1 is DFQATT and CDR2 is SNEGSKA (reference sequence). The CDR3 is made up of 15 amino acids. CDR3: CSARAGQALQETQYF. The DNA for the CDR3 is TGCAGTGCTAGAGCGGGACAGGCGCTCCAAGAGACCCAGTACTTC.

The chain links TRBV4-1 to TRBJ2-5; either TRBD1 or TRBD2 may fit D (5 bases each). Trimming left V 0 bases short and J 7 bases short, with 18 bases between. CDR1 and CDR2 (germline): MGHRA, YSYEKL. The CDR3 runs to 16 residues. CDR3 protein: CASSQDRGRDLGTQYF. The CDR3 DNA follows: TGCGCCAGCAGCCAAGATCGGGGCAGGGACCTTGGGACCCAGTACTTC.

The rearrangement uses TRBV7-2 and TRBJ2-1; tentative D call: TRBD2 (5 bases). The ends were cut back, 5 bases at V and 4 bases at J, with 9 bases in the middle. This CDR3 is 13 amino acids long. Germline V gene sequence: CDR1 SGHTA, CDR2 FQGNSA. Here the CDR3 reads CASSHGGYNEQFF. CDR3 DNA sequence: TGTGCCAGCAGCCATGGAGGTTACAATGAGCAGTTCTTC.

This clonotype was detected many times. The chain uses TRBV15 and TRBJ2-1; D gene unclear. Trimming left V 0 bases short and J 7 bases short, with 19 bases between. Germline CDR1 and CDR2: LNHNV and YYDKDF (reference sequence). This CDR3 comprises 17 residues. This CDR3 is CATSRDGGFRRANEQFF. The CDR3 DNA reads TGTGCCACCAGCAGAGATGGCGGCTTTCGCCGGGCGAATGAGCAGTTCTTC.

This clonotype was detected a few times. The chain recombines TRBV12-3 or TRBV12-4 with TRBJ2-7; 7 nucleotides agree with TRBD1. The CDR3 runs 14 residues. V lost 3 bases and J lost 7; bases outside the gene matches: 9. CDR3 sequence: CASSFQTGPSEQYF. The CDR3 DNA reads as TGTGCCAGCAGTTTCCAGACAGGGCCCTCGGAGCAGTACTTC.

This clonotype appeared many times. This chain uses TRBV7-2 with TRBJ2-1; D call uncertain. This CDR3 is 12 amino acids long. CDR1 is SGHTA and CDR2 is FQGNSA in the germline V gene. The V end lost 2 bases, the J end lost 8 bases, and 7 bases lay between the germline ends. CDR3 DNA: TGTGCCAGCAGCTTAAGGTTCTATGAGCAGTTCTTC. Its translation: CASSLRFYEQFF.

Only a few counts were recorded for this clonotype. The J gene is TRBJ1-2, the V gene TRBV20-1; perhaps TRBD1 as D (5 bases). The V gene lost 0 bases and the J gene lost 8 bases, with 13 bases spanning the gap. Germline V gene data show CDR1 as DFQATT and CDR2 as SNEGSKA (reference sequence). The CDR3 extends over 13 amino acids. DNA for the CDR3: TGCAGTGCTAGAGATAGGGGTCTTTCGGGCTACACCTTC. Translation gives CSARDRGLSGYTF.

The gene calls are TRBV18 and TRBJ2-4, with D possibly matching TRBD1 (6 bases). Trimming removed 4 bases at V and 5 bases at J, with 18 bases between. CDR3 size: 16 residues. Germline V CDR1 and CDR2: KGHSH, LQKENI. CDR3 sequence (DNA): TGTGCCAGCTCACTTCCGGGACGACAGGAACAAAACATTCAGTACTTC. Protein: CASSLPGRQEQNIQYF. The full variable domain, completed using reference TRBV18 and TRBJ2-4, is NAGVMQNPRHLVRRRGQEARLRCSPMKGHSHVYWYRQLPEEGLKFMVYLQKENIIDESGMPKERFSAEFPKEGPSILRIQQVVRGDSAAYFCASSLPGRQEQNIQYFGAGTRLSVL.

This clonotype has more than one count but fewer than ten. The genes are TRBV5-5 and TRBJ1-5; TRBD1 aligns across 7 bases. Germline V gene data show CDR1 as SGHKS and CDR2 as YYEKEE (reference sequence). Unmatched junction bases numbered 7, after V lost 4 bases and J lost 6 bases. The CDR3 extends over 14 amino acids. The CDR3 is CASSPGTVFQPQHF. DNA for the CDR3: TGTGCCAGCAGCCCAGGGACAGTTTTTCAGCCCCAGCATTTT.

This clonotype was observed a handful of times. This sequence joins TRBV5-1 and TRBJ1-6; 8 nucleotides align to TRBD1. The CDR3 loop spans 14 amino acids. V shed 4 bases and J 9 bases; nucleotides not matched to a gene: 6. Germline CDR1 and CDR2: SGHRS and YFSETQ. CDR3 sequence: CASSAGQESSPLHF. Written as DNA, the CDR3 is TGCGCCAGCAGCGCGGGACAGGAGAGTTCACCCCTCCACTTT.

This clonotype was observed a single time. V is TRBV10-1 and J is TRBJ2-3; no clear D gene. Trimming left V 0 bases short and J 3 bases short, with 4 bases between. Germline CDR1 reads WNHNN; CDR2 reads SYGVQD (reference sequence). The CDR3 contains 13 residues. In DNA form, the CDR3 reads TGCGCCAGCAGTGAGTCGGTAACAGATACGCAGTATTTT. It encodes CASSESVTDTQYF.

This chain links TRBV6-1 with TRBJ1-4; 8 nucleotides agree with TRBD1. V dropped 7 bases and J dropped 7; count of bases not matched to a gene: 11. The CDR3 loop spans 15 amino acids. CDR1 and CDR2 (germline): MNHNS, SASEGT. CDR3 region: CASTPGQGRSEKLFF. The CDR3, as DNA: TGTGCCAGCACTCCCGGACAGGGAAGAAGTGAAAAACTGTTTTTT.

This clonotype has just a few counts. The chain has TRBV4-1 and TRBJ2-7, with TRBD1 identical over 11 bases. This CDR3 region has 15 residues. Germline-derived CDR1 and CDR2 are MGHRA and YSYEKL. Unmatched junction bases numbered 3, after V lost 0 bases and J lost 5 bases. For the CDR3, the DNA is TGCGCCAGCAGCCAAGAGTGGACAGGGGGCAACGAGCAGTACTTC. Its protein is CASSQEWTGGNEQYF.

A few counts support this clonotype. J is TRBJ2-5 and V is TRBV20-1, with no clear D. Trimming took 3 bases from V and 7 from J, leaving 12 bases between them. Per germline, CDR1 DFQATT and CDR2 SNEGSKA (reference sequence). CDR3 length equals 12 residues. CDR3 protein: CSASRQIGTQYF. Written as DNA, the CDR3 is TGCAGTGCTAGTCGGCAGATTGGGACCCAGTACTTC.